What follows are 21 T cell receptor beta chains derived from one specimen sequenced in a study of T cells in Graves' hyperthyroidism and ophthalmopathy (dated by TCRdb to about 2019). The library was built by means of multiplex PCR. Sequencing relied on an Illumina HiSeq 2000. TCR beta CDR3 regions were amplified from RNA transcripts. A first-round RT-PCR of the TCR CDR3 used the HTBI primer set with the Qiagen OneStep RT-PCR kit. TCRdb ran its own pipeline on the public reads, namely fastp trimming at Q25 and MiXCR clone calling, and kept in-frame beta chains. Each CDR3 protein appears once, grouped with its most common genes and DNA. This sample is represented by about 480,000 distinct CDR3 sequences; about 15% of them were singletons. The ten largest account for 15% to 20% of the sample. The specimen was blood. The receptors were sampled from a woman between 18 and 29 years old with Graves' hyperthyroidism.

The chain is built from TRBV19 and TRBJ2-1; D is uncertain. V was clipped by 0 bases and J by 3 bases, with 15 bases between them. Per the germline V gene, CDR1 is LNHDA and CDR2 is SQIVND (reference sequence). The CDR3 runs 17 residues. CDR3 in amino acids: CASSIDLSRSDYNEQFF. CDR3 DNA sequence: TGTGCCAGTAGTATAGATCTCTCGAGGTCGGACTACAATGAGCAGTTCTTC.

This clonotype was detected ten times or more. The rearrangement joins TRBV5-8 to TRBJ2-5; D unresolved. The CDR3 extends over 15 amino acids. Germline lookup yields CDR1 SGHTS and CDR2 YDEGEE. Trimming removed 0 bases at V and 4 bases at J, with 13 bases between. Here the CDR3 reads CASSLGPMGGETQYF. In nucleotides, the CDR3 is TGTGCCAGCAGCTTGGGACCTATGGGCGGAGAGACCCAGTACTTC. The variable domain in full, completed from reference TRBV5-8 and TRBJ2-5, reads EAGVTQSPTHLIKTRGQQATLRCSPISGHTSVYWYQQALGLGLQFLLWYDEGEERNRGNFPPRFSGRQFPNYSSELNVNALELEDSALYLCASSLGPMGGETQYFGPGTRLLVL.

This clonotype appeared many times. The V and J genes are TRBV12-3 or TRBV12-4 and TRBJ2-5; D remains ambiguous. The germline V and J ends were trimmed by 2 bases and 1 base, with 14 bases remaining between them. The CDR3 extends over 16 amino acids. CDR3 region: CASSLRPTPPQETQYF. The CDR3 DNA follows: TGTGCCAGCAGTTTAAGACCGACCCCCCCCCAAGAGACCCAGTACTTC.

This clonotype showed up just a few times. The genes are TRBV20-1 and TRBJ1-4; D may be TRBD1 (6 bases). Trimming shortened V by 5 bases and J by 3 bases, and 10 bases separated the two germline ends. The CDR3 loop spans 13 amino acids. Germline CDR1 reads DFQATT; CDR2 reads SNEGSKA (reference sequence). CDR3 DNA: TGCAGTGCTGGTGCAGGGGCTAATGAAAAACTGTTTTTT. Its translation: CSAGAGANEKLFF.

As for this clonotype: One end of the junction does not line up with germline, which may come from a read error. The CDR3 sequence is CASSRDVGNTICF. In DNA form, the CDR3 reads TGCGCCAGCAGTCGGGATGTTGGAAACACCATATGTTTT. The chain has TRBV5-1 and TRBJ1-3; D gene ambiguous. Per the germline V gene, CDR1 is SGHRS and CDR2 is YFSETQ. This CDR3 is 13 amino acids long.

This clonotype has ten or more counts. V is TRBV19 and J is TRBJ1-1, with TRBD1 as a possible D gene (6 bases). Trimming shortened V by 2 bases and J by 0 bases, and 7 bases separated the two germline ends. CDR3 length: 14 amino acids. Germline V CDR1 and CDR2: LNHDA, SQIVND (reference sequence). As DNA, the CDR3 is TGTGCCAGTAGTATAAGGGGGGTGAACACTGAAGCTTTCTTT. This encodes CASSIRGVNTEAFF.

A remark on this clonotype: At one end, the junction sequence differs from germline, possibly due to a read error. J is TRBJ2-7 and V is TRBV2; D is possibly TRBD1 (6 bases). Germline assignment: CDR1 SNHLY and CDR2 FYNNEI. CDR3 length: 13 residues. CDR3 DNA sequence: TGTGTCAGCTGCACGGACAGTCCCTACGAGCAGTACTTC. As protein: CVSCTDSPYEQYF.

This clonotype was picked up many times. The V and J genes are TRBV2 and TRBJ1-5, with D maybe TRBD1 (6 bases). The CDR3 consists of 14 residues. V dropped 6 bases and J dropped 7 bases, with 16 bases sitting between them. Germline V gene sequence: CDR1 SNHLY, CDR2 FYNNEI. CDR3 sequence: CASSQVGAGQPQHF. The CDR3 DNA reads TGTGCCAGCAGCCAAGTGGGGGCCGGGCAGCCCCAGCATTTT.

Ten or more counts support this clonotype. The rearrangement uses TRBV30 and TRBJ1-1, with 8 bases that match TRBD1. This CDR3 spans 13 amino acids. The J segment lost 5 bases and the V segment lost 2 bases, leaving 4 bases of the junction unmatched. The germline V gene has CDR1 GTSNPN and CDR2 SVGIG (reference sequence). CDR3 nucleotide sequence: TGTGCCTGGAGTTCGGACAGGGATACTGAAGCTTTCTTT. This sequence encodes CAWSSDRDTEAFF.

This clonotype was detected only a few times. This may arise from a read error, as a much more abundant clone is one base away. J is TRBJ2-7 and V is TRBV2; TRBD2 might be the D (6 bases). This CDR3 has 15 residues. Between the trimmed V and J ends, which lost 10 bases and 0 bases, there was a span of 19 bases. The V gene's germline CDR1 is SNHLY and CDR2 FYNNEI. Here the CDR3 DNA reads TGTGCCATCAGAGCGACTAACGGGAGCTCCTACGAGCAGTACGTC. It encodes CAIRATNGSSYEQYV.

At least ten counts were recorded for this clonotype. This chain uses TRBV18 with TRBJ2-1; D may match TRBD1 or TRBD2 (6 bases each). Germline V gene sequence: CDR1 KGHSH, CDR2 LQKENI. The CDR3 covers 15 residues. V was pared by 0 bases and J by 10 bases, with 16 bases between. The CDR3 region is CASSPPEGGRSEQFF. For the CDR3, the DNA is TGTGCCAGCTCACCACCGGAGGGGGGACGAAGCGAGCAGTTCTTC. Full variable domain (rest looked up from reference TRBV18 and TRBJ2-1): NAGVMQNPRHLVRRRGQEARLRCSPMKGHSHVYWYRQLPEEGLKFMVYLQKENIIDESGMPKERFSAEFPKEGPSILRIQQVVRGDSAAYFCASSPPEGGRSEQFFGPGTRLTVL.

This clonotype was detected ten times or more. This chain uses TRBV9 with TRBJ1-1; 11 bases match TRBD1. V was clipped by 2 bases and J by 2 bases; unmatched bases: 5. The CDR3 runs 16 residues. The germline CDR1 and CDR2 sequences are SGDLS and YYNGEE. CDR3 residues: CASSVGQGVFNTEAFF. In nucleotides, the CDR3 is TGTGCCAGCAGCGTGGGACAGGGGGTCTTTAACACTGAAGCTTTCTTT.

The V gene is TRBV3-1, the J gene TRBJ2-2; 8 nucleotides line up with TRBD1. CDR1 and CDR2 (germline): LGHDT, YNNKEL (reference sequence). The CDR3 covers 20 residues. V lost 1 base to trimming and J lost 1 base; unmatched junction nucleotides: 14. The CDR3 nucleotides read TGTGCCAGCAGCCAAGCAAGGCGAACCGGGACAGGCGAGAACACCGGGGAGCTGTTTTTT. Encoded protein: CASSQARRTGTGENTGELFF. The whole variable domain, filled in from reference TRBV3-1 and TRBJ2-2, reads DTAVSQTPKYLVTQMGNDKSIKCEQNLGHDTMYWYKQDSKKFLKIMFSYNNKELIINETVPNRFSPKSPDKAHLNLHINSLELGDSAVYFCASSQARRTGTGENTGELFFGEGSRLTVL.

This clonotype was recorded only once. The chain has TRBV3-1 and TRBJ1-5; D may be TRBD1 (5 bases). The germline gives CDR1 LGHDT, CDR2 YNNKEL (reference sequence). V lost 3 bases and J lost 9, with 6 bases in between. The CDR3 runs to 11 residues. The CDR3 sequence is CASSQGGPQHF. The CDR3 nucleotides are TGTGCCAGCAGCCAGGGGGGGCCCCAGCATTTT.

This clonotype was picked up many times. CDR3 DNA: TGCGCCAGCAGCTTGGCCTCTGGATTGAGAGAACCCTATGGCTACACCTTC. Its translation: CASSLASGLREPYGYTF. The chain uses TRBV5-1 and TRBJ1-2, with D hard to call. Germline CDR1 is SGHRS and CDR2 is YFSETQ. CDR3 size: 17 residues. V shed 0 bases and J shed 4 bases, with 19 bases lying between them. The whole variable domain, filled in from reference TRBV5-1 and TRBJ1-2, reads KAGVTQTPRYLIKTRGQQVTLSCSPISGHRSVSWYQQTPGQGLQFLFEYFSETQRNKGNFPGRFSGRQFSNSRSEMNVSTLELGDSALYLCASSLASGLREPYGYTFGSGTRLTVV.

Ten or more counts support this clonotype. This chain links TRBV19 with TRBJ2-7; D is possibly TRBD2 (5 bases). The CDR3 sequence is 13 residues long. Germline loops: CDR1 LNHDA, CDR2 SQIVND (reference sequence). V shed 5 bases and J shed 0 bases, with 8 bases lying between them. The CDR3 DNA sequence: TGTGCCAGTAGTGCGGGTACCTCCTACGAGCAGTACTTC. Residues: CASSAGTSYEQYF.

Only one count was recorded for this clonotype. A clone one base away is much larger, so this may be a read error. The chain joins TRBV29-1 to TRBJ2-4, with D tentatively TRBD2 (6 bases). CDR1 SQVTM and CDR2 ANQGSEA come from the germline V gene. V was clipped by 5 bases and J by 7 bases, with 6 bases between them. The length of the CDR3 is 10 residues. CDR3 coding DNA: TGCAGCGTTCGGGGGAACATTCAGTACTTC. Encoded protein: CSVRGNIQYF. The variable domain in full, completed from reference TRBV29-1 and TRBJ2-4, reads SAVISQKPSRDICQRGTSLTIQCQVDSQVTMMFWYRQQPGQSLTLIATANQGSEATYESGFVIDKFPISRPNLTFSTLTVSNMSPEDSSIYLCSVRGNIQYFGAGTRLSVL.

This clonotype was counted ten times or more. J is TRBJ2-5 and V is TRBV7-9, with no clear D. Looked up from germline, CDR1 is SEHNR and CDR2 is FQNEAQ (reference sequence). V lost 6 bases and J 5 bases, leaving 16 bases between the germline ends. This CDR3 comprises 14 residues. The CDR3 region is CASRTTGPRETQYF. CDR3 DNA sequence: TGTGCCAGCAGGACCACGGGCCCCCGGGAGACCCAGTACTTC.

In its sample, this clonotype was seen many times. CDR3 in amino acids: CASSPRRLNTGELFF. Here the CDR3 DNA reads TGTGCCAGCTCACCACGGAGGTTGAACACCGGGGAGCTGTTTTTT. The chain links TRBV18 to TRBJ2-2; possible D gene TRBD2, 5 bases. The V gene lost 1 base and the J gene lost 1 base, with 7 bases spanning the gap. This CDR3 spans 15 amino acids. CDR1 is KGHSH, CDR2 LQKENI, per germline.

Ten or more counts support this clonotype. This chain connects TRBV7-7 to TRBJ2-3, with D perhaps matching TRBD2 (7 bases). The germline V gene encodes CDR1 SSHAT and CDR2 FNYEAQ (reference sequence). This CDR3 spans 15 amino acids. The ends were cut back, 5 bases at V and 0 bases at J, with 12 bases in the middle. CDR3 bases: TGTGCCAGCAGCCAAAAGGGGGGGAGCACAGATACGCAGTATTTT. Translation: CASSQKGGSTDTQYF.

This clonotype showed up many times. The chain recombines TRBV10-3 with TRBJ2-7; D might be TRBD1 or TRBD2, each matching 6 bases. The germline gives CDR1 ENHRY, CDR2 SYGVKD. Trimming removed 0 bases at V and 4 bases at J, with 10 bases between. The CDR3 sequence is 14 residues long. CDR3 coding DNA: TGTGCCATCAGTGAGTCAGGAGGGGGTTACGAGCAGTACGTC. It yields the protein CAISESGGGYEQYV.